This TCR beta chain was sequenced for a study of T cell responses to AZD1222 COVID-19 vaccine. About the research overall: Timing groups of about 4 and about 12 weeks for second doses were pooled. Regarding the study as a whole: The breadth and depth of Spike-specific TCRs increased once two AZD1222 doses had been given. Per reports, nearly half of all spike-specific TCRs target regions that are unmutated in variants. Spike-spanning, vaccine-associated CD4 TCRs were dominant at 160-218 and 743-854.

Germline assignment: CDR1 SGHRS and CDR2 YFSETQ. V lost 5 bases to trimming and J lost 0 bases, with 5 bases between them. This CDR3 is built from 13 residues. Assay: immunoSEQ multiplex PCR; the TCRdb copy retains only in-frame clones and omits some. The table shows under 150,000 clones, with about 92% occurring only once. Turning to this clone: Its antigen is unknown.

The starting material was peripheral blood, obtained on day 0 of AZD1222 vaccination. The chain couples TRBV5-1 to TRBJ2-2, with D unclear. This TCR was sampled from an adult in good health. Here the CDR3 reads CASRGANTGELFF. The DNA of the CDR3 is TGCGCCAGCAGGGGCGCGAACACCGGGGAGCTGTTTTTT.